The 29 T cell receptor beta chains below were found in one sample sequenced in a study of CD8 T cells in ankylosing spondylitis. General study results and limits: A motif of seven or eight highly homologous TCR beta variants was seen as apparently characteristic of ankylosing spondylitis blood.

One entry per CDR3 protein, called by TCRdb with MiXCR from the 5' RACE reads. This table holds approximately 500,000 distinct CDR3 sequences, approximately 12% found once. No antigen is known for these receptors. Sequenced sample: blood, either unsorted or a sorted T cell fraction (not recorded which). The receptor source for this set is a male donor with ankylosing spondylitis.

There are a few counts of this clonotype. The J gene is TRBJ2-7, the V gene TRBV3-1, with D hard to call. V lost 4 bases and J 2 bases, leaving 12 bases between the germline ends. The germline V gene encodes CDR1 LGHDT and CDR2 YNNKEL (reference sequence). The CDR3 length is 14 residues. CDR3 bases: TGTGCCAGCAGCCCCCGCCTTAACCCCTACGAGCAGTACTTC. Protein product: CASSPRLNPYEQYF.

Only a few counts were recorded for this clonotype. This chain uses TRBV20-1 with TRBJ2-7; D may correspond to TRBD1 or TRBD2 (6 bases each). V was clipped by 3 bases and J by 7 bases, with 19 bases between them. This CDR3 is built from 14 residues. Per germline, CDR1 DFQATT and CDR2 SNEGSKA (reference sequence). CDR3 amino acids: CSASPPGGGYEQYF. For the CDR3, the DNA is TGCAGTGCTAGCCCCCCCGGAGGGGGGTATGAGCAGTACTTC.

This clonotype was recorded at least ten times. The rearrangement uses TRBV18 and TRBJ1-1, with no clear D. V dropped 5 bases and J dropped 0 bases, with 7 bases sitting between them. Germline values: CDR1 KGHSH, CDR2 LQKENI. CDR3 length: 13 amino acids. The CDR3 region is CASSTSMNTEAFF. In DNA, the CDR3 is TGTGCCAGCTCAACAAGTATGAACACTGAAGCTTTCTTT.

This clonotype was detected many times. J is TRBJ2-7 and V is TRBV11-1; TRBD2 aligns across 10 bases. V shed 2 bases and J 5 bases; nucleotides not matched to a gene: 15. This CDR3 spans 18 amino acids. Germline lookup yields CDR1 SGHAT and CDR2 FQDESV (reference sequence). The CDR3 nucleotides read TGTGCCAGCAGCTTAATCTCGCGGGCTAGCGGGAGAGATGACGAGCAGTACTTC. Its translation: CASSLISRASGRDDEQYF.

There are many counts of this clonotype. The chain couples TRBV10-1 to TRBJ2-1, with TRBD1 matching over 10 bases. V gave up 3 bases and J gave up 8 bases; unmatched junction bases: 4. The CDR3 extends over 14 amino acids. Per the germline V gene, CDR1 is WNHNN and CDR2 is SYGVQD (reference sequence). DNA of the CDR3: TGCGCCAGCAGTGAAGGGACAGGGGTCGATGAGCAGTTCTTC. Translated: CASSEGTGVDEQFF.

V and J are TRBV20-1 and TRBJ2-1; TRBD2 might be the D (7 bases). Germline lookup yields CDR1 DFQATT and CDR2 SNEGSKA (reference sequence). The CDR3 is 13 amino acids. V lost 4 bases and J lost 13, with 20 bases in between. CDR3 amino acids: CSATLGQGRVQFF. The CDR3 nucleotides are TGCAGTGCTACTTTGGGGCAGGGGAGGGTACAGTTCTTC.

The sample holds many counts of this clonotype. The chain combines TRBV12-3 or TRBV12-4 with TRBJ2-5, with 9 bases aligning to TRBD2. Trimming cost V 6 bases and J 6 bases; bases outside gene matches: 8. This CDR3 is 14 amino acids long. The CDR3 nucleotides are TGTGCCAGCAGGTGGGCGGGAGGGCCGAAGACCCAGTACTTC. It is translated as CASRWAGGPKTQYF.

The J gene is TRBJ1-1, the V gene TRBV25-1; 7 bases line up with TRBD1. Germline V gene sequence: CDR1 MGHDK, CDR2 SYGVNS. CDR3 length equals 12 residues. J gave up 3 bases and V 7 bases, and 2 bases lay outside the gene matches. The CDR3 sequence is CASNRGDTEAFF. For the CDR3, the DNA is TGTGCCAGCAACAGGGGCGACACTGAAGCTTTCTTT.

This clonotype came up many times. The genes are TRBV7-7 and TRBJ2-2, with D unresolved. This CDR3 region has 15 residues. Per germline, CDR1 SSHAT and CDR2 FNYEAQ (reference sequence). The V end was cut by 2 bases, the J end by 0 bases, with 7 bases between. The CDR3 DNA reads TGTGCCAGCAGCTTATTGGGTTCGAACACCGGGGAGCTGTTTTTT. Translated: CASSLLGSNTGELFF.

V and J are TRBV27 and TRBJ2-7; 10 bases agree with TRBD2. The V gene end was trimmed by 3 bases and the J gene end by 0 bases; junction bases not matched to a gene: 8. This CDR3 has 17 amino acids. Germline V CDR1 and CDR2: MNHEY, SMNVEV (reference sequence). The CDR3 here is CASSLLRAGGGSYEQYF. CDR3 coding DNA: TGTGCCAGCAGTTTGCTCCGAGCGGGAGGGGGCTCCTACGAGCAGTACTTC.

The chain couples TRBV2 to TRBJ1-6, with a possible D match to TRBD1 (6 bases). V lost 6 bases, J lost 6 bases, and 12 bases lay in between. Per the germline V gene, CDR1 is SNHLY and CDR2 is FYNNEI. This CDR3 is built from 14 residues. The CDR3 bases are TGTGCCAGCAGCTGGACAGAGAGTAATTCACCCCTCCACTTT. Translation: CASSWTESNSPLHF.

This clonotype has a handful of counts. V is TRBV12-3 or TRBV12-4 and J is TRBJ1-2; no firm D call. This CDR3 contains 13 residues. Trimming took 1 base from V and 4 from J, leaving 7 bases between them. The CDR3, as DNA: TGTGCCAGCAGTTTAGGAAGGGCCTATGGCTACACCTTC. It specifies CASSLGRAYGYTF.

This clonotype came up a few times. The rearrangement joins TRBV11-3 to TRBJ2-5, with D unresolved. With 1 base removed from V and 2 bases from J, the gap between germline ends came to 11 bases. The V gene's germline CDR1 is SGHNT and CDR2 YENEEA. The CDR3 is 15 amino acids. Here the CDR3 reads CASSLANVGQETQYF. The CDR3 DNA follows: TGTGCCAGCAGCTTAGCCAACGTCGGTCAAGAGACCCAGTACTTC.

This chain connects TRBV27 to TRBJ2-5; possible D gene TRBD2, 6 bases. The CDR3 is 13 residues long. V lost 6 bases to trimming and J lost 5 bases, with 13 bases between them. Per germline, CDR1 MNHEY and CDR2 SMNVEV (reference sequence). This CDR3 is CASRRDLRETQYF. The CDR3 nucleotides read TGTGCCAGCAGGCGGGACCTGCGGGAGACCCAGTACTTC.

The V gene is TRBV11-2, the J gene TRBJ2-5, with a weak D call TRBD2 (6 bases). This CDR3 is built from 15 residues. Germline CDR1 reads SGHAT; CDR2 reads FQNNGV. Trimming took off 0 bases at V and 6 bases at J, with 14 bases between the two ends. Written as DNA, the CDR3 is TGTGCCAGCAGCTTAGATACCGCGGGGAAGCAGACCCAGTACTTC. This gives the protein CASSLDTAGKQTQYF.

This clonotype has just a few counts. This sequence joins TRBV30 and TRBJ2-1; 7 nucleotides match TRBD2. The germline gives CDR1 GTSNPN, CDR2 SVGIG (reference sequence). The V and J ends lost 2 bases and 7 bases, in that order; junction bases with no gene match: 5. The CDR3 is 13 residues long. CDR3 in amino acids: CAWSRGRANEQFF. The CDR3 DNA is TGTGCCTGGAGTAGAGGGAGGGCAAATGAGCAGTTCTTC. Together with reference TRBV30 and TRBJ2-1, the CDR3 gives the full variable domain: SQTIHQWPATLVQPVGSPLSLECTVEGTSNPNLYWYRQAAGRGLQLLFYSVGIGQISSEVPQNLSASRPQDRQFILSSKKLLLSDSGFYLCAWSRGRANEQFFGPGTRLTVL.

The CDR3, as DNA: TGCGCCAGCAGCTCCTGGACAGGCCGCCTTGATAGTACGCAGTATTTT. Translated: CASSSWTGRLDSTQYF. The chain uses TRBV5-1 and TRBJ2-3; 7 bases line up with TRBD1. Germline values: CDR1 SGHRS, CDR2 YFSETQ. CDR3 length equals 16 residues. Trimming removed 3 bases from V and 8 bases from J; junction bases left unmatched: 15.

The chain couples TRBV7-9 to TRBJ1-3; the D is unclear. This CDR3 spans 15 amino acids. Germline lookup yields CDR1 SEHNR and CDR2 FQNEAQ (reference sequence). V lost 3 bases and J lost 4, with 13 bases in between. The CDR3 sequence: CASSLPVLVGNTIYF. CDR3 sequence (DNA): TGTGCCAGCAGCTTGCCGGTGTTAGTCGGAAACACCATATATTTT.

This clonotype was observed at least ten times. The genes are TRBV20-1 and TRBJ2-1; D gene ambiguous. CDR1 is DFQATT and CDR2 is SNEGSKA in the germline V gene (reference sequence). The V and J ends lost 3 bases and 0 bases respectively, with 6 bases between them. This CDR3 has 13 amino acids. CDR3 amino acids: CSASQSSYNEQFF. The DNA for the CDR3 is TGCAGTGCTAGTCAGAGCTCCTACAATGAGCAGTTCTTC.

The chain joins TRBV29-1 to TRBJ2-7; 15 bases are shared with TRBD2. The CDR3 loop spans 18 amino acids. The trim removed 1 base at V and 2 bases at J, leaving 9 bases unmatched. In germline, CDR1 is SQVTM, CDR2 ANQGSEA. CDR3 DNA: TGCAGCGTTGAAGGGACTAGCGGGAGGGCCAGAGGGGCCTACGAGCAGTACTTC. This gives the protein CSVEGTSGRARGAYEQYF.

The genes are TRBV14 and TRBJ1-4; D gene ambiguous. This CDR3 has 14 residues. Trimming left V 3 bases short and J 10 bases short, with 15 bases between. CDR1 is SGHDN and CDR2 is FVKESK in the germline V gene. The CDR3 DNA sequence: TGTGCCAGCAGCCAGCGGGGTATGGAAGGAAAACTGTTTTTT. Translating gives CASSQRGMEGKLFF.

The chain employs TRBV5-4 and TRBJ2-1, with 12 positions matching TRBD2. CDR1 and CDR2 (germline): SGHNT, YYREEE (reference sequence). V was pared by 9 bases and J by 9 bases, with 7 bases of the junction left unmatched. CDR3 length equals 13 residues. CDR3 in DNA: TGTGCCACCTGGACTAGCGGGACGGGTGAGCAGTTCTTC. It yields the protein CATWTSGTGEQFF.

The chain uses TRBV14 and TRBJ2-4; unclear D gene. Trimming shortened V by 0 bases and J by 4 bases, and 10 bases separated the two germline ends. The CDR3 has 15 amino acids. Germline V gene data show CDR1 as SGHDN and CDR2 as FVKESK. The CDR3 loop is CASSQDPAPKNIQYF. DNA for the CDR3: TGTGCCAGCAGCCAAGATCCGGCACCAAAAAACATTCAGTACTTC.

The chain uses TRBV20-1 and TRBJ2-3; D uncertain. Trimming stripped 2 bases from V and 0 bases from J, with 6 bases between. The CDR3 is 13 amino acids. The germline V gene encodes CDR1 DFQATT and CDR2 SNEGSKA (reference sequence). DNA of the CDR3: TGCAGTGCTAGATTCCTCAGCACAGATACGCAGTATTTT. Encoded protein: CSARFLSTDTQYF.

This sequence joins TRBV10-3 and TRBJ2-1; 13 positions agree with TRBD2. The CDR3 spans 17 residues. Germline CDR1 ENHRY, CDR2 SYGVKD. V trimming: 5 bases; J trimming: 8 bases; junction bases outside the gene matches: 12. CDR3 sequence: CAISQNLLAGGKDEQFF. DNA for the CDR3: TGTGCCATCAGTCAAAACCTACTAGCGGGAGGGAAGGATGAGCAGTTCTTC.

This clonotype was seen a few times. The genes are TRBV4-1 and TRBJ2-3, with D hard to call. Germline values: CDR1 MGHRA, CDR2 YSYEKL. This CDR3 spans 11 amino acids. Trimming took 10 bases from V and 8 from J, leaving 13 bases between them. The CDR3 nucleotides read TGCGCCACTCAAGAAGTAGGTACGCAGTATTTT. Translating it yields CATQEVGTQYF.

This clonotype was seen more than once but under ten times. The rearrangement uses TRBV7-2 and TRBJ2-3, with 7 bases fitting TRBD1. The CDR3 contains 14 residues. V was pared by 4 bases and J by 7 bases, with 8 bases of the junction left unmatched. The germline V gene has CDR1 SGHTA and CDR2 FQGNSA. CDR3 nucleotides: TGTGCCAGCAGCTCTGGACAGGTCGTTAATACGCAGTATTTT. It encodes CASSSGQVVNTQYF.

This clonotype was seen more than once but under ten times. The CDR3 region is CASSPRGSGTNEQYF. The DNA for the CDR3 is TGTGCCAGCAGCCCCCGGGGTAGCGGGACCAACGAGCAGTACTTC. The V and J genes are TRBV3-1 and TRBJ2-7; the match to TRBD2 covers 8 bases. Germline V lookup: CDR1 LGHDT, CDR2 YNNKEL (reference sequence). V gave up 4 bases and J gave up 5 bases; unmatched junction bases: 10. The CDR3 is made up of 15 amino acids.

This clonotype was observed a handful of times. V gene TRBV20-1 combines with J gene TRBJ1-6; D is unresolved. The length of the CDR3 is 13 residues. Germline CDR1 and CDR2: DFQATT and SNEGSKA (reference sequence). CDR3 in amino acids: CSATSAGQSPLHF. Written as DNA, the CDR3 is TGCAGCGCGACGTCGGCAGGTCAATCACCCCTCCACTTT.